This TCR beta chain was captured by sequencing in a study of cytomegalovirus exposure and HLA in healthy donors. Primers included in the PCR were 60 Vbeta and 13 Jbeta primers. Clones were read by immunoSEQ multiplex PCR, and TCRdb kept only the in-frame ones, dropping some. The sample yields around 190,000 clones, 81% seen once. The CDR3 loop spans 14 amino acids. The V gene's germline CDR1 is KGHSH and CDR2 LQKENI. V lost 3 bases, J lost 2 bases, and 11 bases lay in between. The sequenced sample was PBMCs. The TCR was taken from a middle-aged man in good health and CMV-seropositive. The genes are TRBV18 and TRBJ2-7; D not resolved. The CDR3 here is CASSPPSRPYEQYF. As DNA, the CDR3 is TGTGCCAGCTCACCTCCGAGTCGTCCCTACGAGCAGTACTTC.